This T cell receptor beta chain comes out of a study of CD8 T cells in Susac syndrome (dated by TCRdb to the late 2010s). Broadly, across the study: The study used repertoire sequencing to test whether antigen drove CD8+ T cell activation and differentiation in Susac syndrome.

Peripheral blood CD8+ and CD4+ T cells from healthy donors, Susac syndrome patients and multiple sclerosis patients were profiled by high-throughput TCR beta sequencing. Treatment-naive patients with stable or active relapsing-remitting disease fulfilling revised McDonald criteria were used as multiple sclerosis controls. Bulk CD8+ and CD4+ T cells were purified magnetically by negative isolation, whereas CD8+ TEMRA cells were enriched by FACS. Blood was drawn into EDTA tubes, processed within 24 hours, and PBMCs were isolated by density gradient centrifugation. PBMCs intended for TCR sequencing were cryopreserved in liquid nitrogen and were subsequently thawed in a 37 degrees C water bath. The sorted or isolated CD4+, CD8+ and CD8+ TEMRA cells had a purity of 90% or higher. To note about this clonotype: This receptor's antigen is unknown. Per-nucleotide qualities are absent, and no much larger clonotype sits a single base away.

Based on the germline V gene (reference sequence), the CDR1 and CDR2 sequences are DFQATT and SNEGSKA. V is pared back by 3 bases and J by 0 bases, with 15 bases lying between the germline termini. The CDR3 runs 16 amino acids, cysteine and phenylalanine included. Of the read, only the CDR3 DNA is kept; its 48 bases are in frame from base 1. Broad study findings and their caveats: The TCR sequencing and HLA analysis was acknowledged to have included a relatively small number of individuals.

RNA was extracted with the RNeasy kit and 0.5 to 1 ug was reverse transcribed using random hexamers. The immunoSEQ multiplex PCR assay, covering 54 Vbeta and 13 Jbeta segments, was used to amplify TCR beta CDR3 regions. To correct PCR amplification bias, a synthetic template baseline was used for both primer optimization and computational correction. The paper's data handling went like this. Only productive sequences were kept, with reads annotated to V, D and J genes according to IMGT and analyzed in immunoSEQ Analyzer. Clonality was computed as one minus Shannon entropy normalized by log2 of the number of productive unique sequences. For each patient and control, public and private clones were evaluated within the 100 most prevalent clones. A clone was defined as Susac-specific if it was absent from the healthy and MS cohorts, from some 980 published viral clones and from other ImmuneACCESS disease sequences. The public reads were quality trimmed at Q25 with fastp and then assembled into clones with MiXCR by TCRdb, keeping productive beta chains. Identical CDR3 proteins give one entry, which carries the most common genes and DNA. It is TCRdb's table, rather than the study itself, that gives the V and J calls and clone size. For this sample the table gives fewer than 350,000 distinct CDR3 sequences, of which approximately 90% were detected only once. Roughly 0.059% of the sample rests with the top ten.

The TCR was taken from a human donor with multiple sclerosis. In this chain, TRBV20-1 is recombined with TRBJ2-1; 6 matching bases give a weak D call of TRBD2. The sequencing input was CD4+ T cells from PBMCs. The DNA sequence reads TGCAGTGCTAGGGGTTACGAAGCGGGCTCCTACAATGAGCAGTTCTTC. Its protein product is CSARGYEAGSYNEQFF.